The 10 T cell receptor beta chains in this list originate from one sample, sequenced in a study of blood T cell repertoires in COVID-19. Repertoires were generated with immunoSEQ multiplex PCR, while TCRdb's copy carries only in-frame clones and drops some. The profile shows approximately 150,000 clones, 60% to 85% of them singletons. Sequenced: peripheral blood. These receptor sequences come from a woman in her fifties or sixties with COVID-19, enrolled during active disease.

This clone was recorded a few times. V is TRBV5-1 and J is TRBJ1-2, with a tentative D call TRBD1 (5 bases). V lost 5 bases and J 4 bases, leaving 6 bases between the germline ends. The CDR3 has 11 amino acids. CDR1 is SGHRS and CDR2 is YFSETQ in the germline V gene. This CDR3 is CASSGAYGYTF. Written as DNA, the CDR3 is TGCGCCAGCAGTGGGGCCTATGGCTACACCTTC.

V and J are TRBV2 and TRBJ2-7; D is possibly TRBD1 (5 bases). V was pared by 3 bases and J by 3 bases, with 6 bases between. There are 12 residues in the CDR3. CDR1 and CDR2 (germline): SNHLY, FYNNEI. The CDR3 reads CASSDDSYEQYV. CDR3 nucleotides: TGTGCCAGCAGTGACGACAGCTACGAGCAGTACGTC.

This chain links TRBV5-1 with TRBJ2-3; tentatively, D is TRBD2 (6 bases). The CDR3 spans 16 residues. The V gene's germline CDR1 is SGHRS and CDR2 YFSETQ. V gave up 4 bases and J gave up 0 bases, with 15 bases separating them. The CDR3 sequence: CASSPLIAASTDTQYF. DNA of the CDR3: TGCGCCAGCAGCCCCCTTATAGCGGCTAGCACAGATACGCAGTATTTT. The whole variable domain, filled in from reference TRBV5-1 and TRBJ2-3, reads KAGVTQTPRYLIKTRGQQVTLSCSPISGHRSVSWYQQTPGQGLQFLFEYFSETQRNKGNFPGRFSGRQFSNSRSEMNVSTLELGDSALYLCASSPLIAASTDTQYFGPGTRLTVL.

The count of this clone is one. This sequence may be a read error, since a much larger clone differs from it by one base. The chain carries TRBV7-3 and TRBJ1-1; 7 bases line up with TRBD1. The V and J ends lost 6 bases and 1 base, in that order; junction bases with no gene match: 2. The CDR3 spans 13 residues. Germline CDR1 is SGHTA and CDR2 is FQGTGA. The CDR3 DNA reads as TGTGCCAGCAGGCGGGACAGGAACACTGAAGCTTTCTTT. As protein: CASRRDRNTEAFF.

V and J are TRBV5-8 and TRBJ1-6; 9 bases align to TRBD1. The V segment lost 4 bases and the J segment 7 bases; nucleotides outside the gene matches: 3. There are 14 residues in the CDR3. Germline V gene lookup returns CDR1 SGHTS and CDR2 YDEGEE. The DNA of the CDR3 is TGTGCCAGCAGCGCGGACAGGGGAAATTCACCCCTCCACTTT. It encodes CASSADRGNSPLHF.

The chain combines TRBV28 with TRBJ1-2, with 7 bases matching TRBD1. Germline-derived CDR1 and CDR2 are MDHEN and SYDVKM. The V gene end was trimmed by 9 bases and the J gene end by 6 bases; junction bases not matched to a gene: 10. CDR3 length equals 13 residues. CDR3 in amino acids: CASVTGNVNGYTF. The CDR3 bases are TGTGCCAGTGTGACAGGGAATGTGAATGGCTACACCTTC.

V is TRBV5-1 and J is TRBJ1-1, with a tentative D call TRBD1 (6 bases). V was clipped by 0 bases and J by 5 bases, with 11 bases between them. The CDR3 is made up of 14 amino acids. Germline loops: CDR1 SGHRS, CDR2 YFSETQ. As DNA, the CDR3 is TGCGCCAGCAGCTTGGAGCAGGGGCGGACTGAAGCTTTCTTT. This codes for CASSLEQGRTEAFF.

CDR3 in DNA: TGTGCCAGCAGTAGTGATACAGGGTACAGGGAGACCCAGTACTTC. Translating gives CASSSDTGYRETQYF. V gene TRBV2 combines with J gene TRBJ2-5; TRBD1 might be the D (6 bases). Trimming shortened V by 5 bases and J by 5 bases, and 18 bases separated the two germline ends. Germline-derived CDR1 and CDR2 are SNHLY and FYNNEI. CDR3 length: 15 amino acids.

In this sample, this clone is medium-sized (0.01 to 0.1%). The chain joins TRBV27 to TRBJ1-2; D uncertain. The CDR3 extends over 13 amino acids. CDR1 and CDR2 (germline): MNHEY, SMNVEV (reference sequence). V lost 2 bases, J lost 2 bases, and 6 bases lay in between. CDR3 region: CASSLEGNYGYTF. CDR3 nucleotide sequence: TGTGCCAGCAGTTTAGAGGGAAACTATGGCTACACCTTC.

The rearrangement uses TRBV7-6 and TRBJ1-1, with TRBD1 matching over 7 bases. CDR1 and CDR2 from the germline V gene are SGHVS and FNYEAQ. The CDR3 spans 15 residues. V was pared by 5 bases and J by 3 bases, with 9 bases of the junction left unmatched. CDR3 in DNA: TGTGCCAGCAGCGCCGGGACAGCCACCGACACTGAAGCTTTCTTT. Protein: CASSAGTATDTEAFF.